Following are 26 T cell receptor beta chains from one sample sequenced in a study of cytomegalovirus exposure and HLA in healthy donors. Both 60 Vbeta primers and 13 Jbeta primers went into the PCR. Sequencing was performed with immunoSEQ multiplex PCR; in TCRdb, only in-frame clones are kept and a portion is missing. The sample holds about 230,000 clones, 70% to 80% seen once. Sequenced material: PBMCs. The receptors were gathered from a woman aged 60-75 years in good health and CMV-seropositive.

The V and J genes are TRBV27 and TRBJ2-7; D is ambiguous. The V gene's germline CDR1 is MNHEY and CDR2 SMNVEV (reference sequence). The CDR3 has 13 residues. V dropped 2 bases and J dropped 3 bases, with 8 bases sitting between them. The CDR3 loop is CASSLREDYEQYF. The CDR3, as DNA: TGTGCCAGCAGTTTACGAGAGGACTACGAGCAGTACTTC.

The V gene is TRBV5-1, the J gene TRBJ1-1, with TRBD1 matching over 10 bases. Per the germline V gene, CDR1 is SGHRS and CDR2 is YFSETQ. Unmatched junction bases numbered 4, after V lost 4 bases and J lost 4 bases. The CDR3 loop spans 14 amino acids. The CDR3: CASSPDRGGTEAFF. The DNA of the CDR3 is TGCGCCAGCAGCCCGGACAGGGGGGGCACTGAAGCTTTCTTT. The whole variable domain, remainder taken from reference TRBV5-1 and TRBJ1-1, is KAGVTQTPRYLIKTRGQQVTLSCSPISGHRSVSWYQQTPGQGLQFLFEYFSETQRNKGNFPGRFSGRQFSNSRSEMNVSTLELGDSALYLCASSPDRGGTEAFFGQGTRLTVV.

This clone was counted a few times. This chain uses TRBV12-5 with TRBJ2-7, with TRBD1 as a possible D gene (6 bases). The CDR3 loop spans 14 amino acids. Germline values: CDR1 LGHNT, CDR2 FRNRAP. Trimming shortened V by 6 bases and J by 2 bases, and 14 bases separated the two germline ends. CDR3: CASGTGHNPYEQYF. CDR3 sequence (DNA): TGTGCTAGTGGCACGGGACACAATCCCTACGAGCAGTACTTC.

V and J are TRBV27 and TRBJ2-5; TRBD1 matches at 9 bases. The J call may be faulty, since TRBJ2-7 better matches the DNA end. This CDR3 comprises 14 residues. Germline values: CDR1 MNHEY, CDR2 SMNVEV (reference sequence). The CDR3 coding sequence is TGTGCCAGCAGTTTTGGGGACAGGGCCCACGAGCAGTACTTC. It yields the protein CASSFGDRAHEQYF.

The chain is built from TRBV11-2 and TRBJ2-7; TRBD2 matches 7 bases. The CDR3 runs 13 residues. Looked up from germline, CDR1 is SGHAT and CDR2 is FQNNGV. V was clipped by 5 bases and J by 6 bases; unmatched bases: 7. The CDR3 DNA sequence: TGTGCCAGCAGCCTACAACTAGCGCGCGAGCAGTACTTC. Its translation: CASSLQLAREQYF.

V usage is TRBV7-9 and J usage is TRBJ1-2, with D unclear. The CDR3 runs 14 residues. With 0 bases removed from V and 6 bases from J, the gap between germline ends came to 11 bases. Germline assignment: CDR1 SEHNR and CDR2 FQNEAQ (reference sequence). In DNA, the CDR3 is TGTGCCAGCAGCTTAGCTCTCAGCGGAAATGGCTACACCTTC. Translating it yields CASSLALSGNGYTF.

This clone was detected only a few times. V gene TRBV19 combines with J gene TRBJ2-7; 10 nucleotides agree with TRBD1. The CDR3 has 14 amino acids. After removal of 5 bases from V and 4 bases from J, the junction contained 5 bases not matched to a gene. CDR1 LNHDA and CDR2 SQIVND come from the germline V gene (reference sequence). This CDR3 is CASSRQGAAYEQYF. DNA for the CDR3: TGTGCCAGTAGTCGACAGGGGGCTGCTTACGAGCAGTACTTC. Based on the CDR3 plus reference TRBV19 and TRBJ2-7, the full variable domain is DGGITQSPKYLFRKEGQNVTLSCEQNLNHDAMYWYRQDPGQGLRLIYYSQIVNDFQKGDIAEGYSVSREKKESFPLTVTSAQKNPTAFYLCASSRQGAAYEQYFGPGTRLTVT.

V and J are TRBV6-5 and TRBJ2-1, with 8 bases fitting TRBD2. V was clipped by 6 bases and J by 3 bases; unmatched bases: 7. The CDR3 runs to 15 residues. The germline V gene has CDR1 MNHEY and CDR2 SVGAGI. Here the CDR3 reads CASRLSGLDYNEQFF. The CDR3 coding sequence is TGTGCCAGCAGACTCTCGGGACTAGACTACAATGAGCAGTTCTTC.

With respect to this clone: One end of the junction varies from germline; a read error may be responsible. CDR3 in amino acids: CASSSAGGRGLNF. CDR3 DNA sequence: TGTGCCAGCAGCTCCGCGGGAGGACGCGGGTTGAACTTC. This sequence joins TRBV7-9 and TRBJ2-7; 8 bases match TRBD2. Germline V CDR1 and CDR2: SEHNR, FQNEAQ (reference sequence). The CDR3 loop spans 13 amino acids. Variable domain in full (rest from reference TRBV7-9 and TRBJ2-7): DTGVSQNPRHKITKRGQNVTFRCDPISEHNRLYWYRQTLGQGPEFLTYFQNEAQLEKSRLLSDRFSAERPKGSFSTLEIQRTEQGDSAMYLCASSSAGGRGLNFGPGTRLTVT.

V usage is TRBV9 and J usage is TRBJ1-3, with 9 positions matching TRBD1. CDR3 size: 17 residues. V gave up 4 bases and J gave up 0 bases; unmatched junction bases: 8. The germline V gene encodes CDR1 SGDLS and CDR2 YYNGEE. The CDR3 DNA sequence: TGTGCCAGCAGCCCCCGCTTGGGACAGGGCTCTGGAAACACCATATATTTT. Its protein product is CASSPRLGQGSGNTIYF.

V and J are TRBV5-5 and TRBJ2-1; 9 nucleotides line up with TRBD2. Looked up from germline, CDR1 is SGHKS and CDR2 is YYEKEE (reference sequence). Trimming cost V 4 bases and J 3 bases; bases outside gene matches: 5. The CDR3 totals 15 residues. The CDR3 DNA follows: TGTGCCAGCAGCCGGGGACTAGCCGGCTACAATGAGCAGTTCTTC. It translates to CASSRGLAGYNEQFF.

The genes are TRBV2 and TRBJ2-5, with a tentative D call TRBD2 (6 bases). Germline loops: CDR1 SNHLY, CDR2 FYNNEI. CDR3 length: 14 residues. V dropped 2 bases and J dropped 5 bases, with 12 bases sitting between them. CDR3 sequence reads: CASSEWGDRETQYF. The DNA for the CDR3 is TGTGCCAGCAGTGAATGGGGGGATCGGGAGACCCAGTACTTC.

The chain employs TRBV4-1 and TRBJ1-6; weak D call: TRBD1 (5 bases). CDR1 and CDR2 (germline): MGHRA, YSYEKL. The CDR3 covers 15 residues. V lost 3 bases and J 7 bases, leaving 13 bases between the germline ends. CDR3: CASSHPDRWNSPLHF. As DNA, the CDR3 is TGCGCCAGCAGCCACCCCGACAGATGGAATTCACCCCTCCACTTT.

V and J are TRBV12-5 and TRBJ1-1, with D possibly being TRBD1 (5 bases). Germline-derived CDR1 and CDR2 are LGHNT and FRNRAP. The CDR3 length is 15 residues. Trimming took 3 bases from V and 4 from J, leaving 15 bases between them. CDR3 coding DNA: TGTGCTAGTGGTTTTCAAAGGGGTGGTCGCACTGAAGCTTTCTTT. Its translation is CASGFQRGGRTEAFF.

The CDR3 here is CASSSRSGGGYTF. The CDR3 region has the DNA TGTGCCAGCAGCTCCAGGTCAGGGGGAGGCTACACCTTC. This chain links TRBV7-2 with TRBJ1-2; 7 bases match TRBD1. The CDR3 runs 13 residues. Trimming at V came to 4 bases and at J to 8 bases, leaving 7 bases not matched to a gene. Germline loops: CDR1 SGHTA, CDR2 FQGNSA.

This rearrangement joins TRBV14 to TRBJ1-6; tentative D call: TRBD1 (5 bases). The length of the CDR3 is 16 residues. V lost 3 bases, J lost 6 bases, and 15 bases lay in between. Germline values: CDR1 SGHDN, CDR2 FVKESK. The CDR3 protein is CASSQSPGLLNSPLHF. CDR3 sequence (DNA): TGTGCCAGCAGCCAGTCCCCGGGACTGCTTAATTCACCCCTCCACTTT.

This chain links TRBV7-2 with TRBJ2-5; TRBD1 aligns across 9 bases. The CDR3 has 15 amino acids. V shed 3 bases and J 4 bases; nucleotides not matched to a gene: 6. Germline CDR1 is SGHTA and CDR2 is FQGNSA. DNA for the CDR3: TGTGCCAGCAGCTTCGCGGGACAGGGTGTAGAGACCCAGTACTTC. Translation gives CASSFAGQGVETQYF.

The chain carries TRBV5-1 and TRBJ1-1; D might be TRBD1 (6 bases). The CDR3 runs 15 residues. Trimming left V 2 bases short and J 0 bases short, with 11 bases between. Looked up from germline, CDR1 is SGHRS and CDR2 is YFSETQ. CDR3 nucleotides: TGCGCCAGCAGCTTAGGACAGCAAATGAACACTGAAGCTTTCTTT. Translated, it gives CASSLGQQMNTEAFF.

This clone was counted a single time. V gene TRBV7-3 combines with J gene TRBJ2-7; 8 bases are a match to TRBD1. Germline assignment: CDR1 SGHTA and CDR2 FQGTGA. V lost 5 bases to trimming and J lost 6 bases; unmatched junction nucleotides: 9. The CDR3 extends over 14 amino acids. The CDR3 coding sequence is TGTGCCAGCAGCCAGACAGGGGAGGTCGGCGAGCAGTACTTC. Translating gives CASSQTGEVGEQYF. Complete variable domain (other parts from reference TRBV7-3 and TRBJ2-7): GAGVSQTPSNKVTEKGKYVELRCDPISGHTALYWYRQSLGQGPEFLIYFQGTGAADDSGLPNDRFFAVRPEGSVSTLKIQRTERGDSAVYLCASSQTGEVGEQYFGPGTRLTVT.

The V call is TRBV25-1, the J call TRBJ1-1, with 9 bases lining up with TRBD1. CDR1 is MGHDK and CDR2 is SYGVNS in the germline V gene. V shed 8 bases and J 4 bases; nucleotides not matched to a gene: 11. The CDR3 spans 15 residues. CDR3: CASHDPSTGGTEAFF. The CDR3 DNA sequence: TGTGCCAGCCACGACCCCTCGACAGGGGGCACTGAAGCTTTCTTT.

V and J are TRBV6-5 and TRBJ2-1; possibly TRBD2 for D (5 bases). Germline V lookup: CDR1 MNHEY, CDR2 SVGAGI. The CDR3 is 14 amino acids. Trimming took 11 bases from V and 3 from J, leaving 17 bases between them. The CDR3 DNA reads TGTGCCCTCCTCGGGAAAATGGTCTACAATGAGCAGTTCTTC. Translated, it gives CALLGKMVYNEQFF.

The chain recombines TRBV4-2 with TRBJ2-3; 10 bases match TRBD2. The germline CDR1 and CDR2 sequences are LGHNA and YNFKEQ. The CDR3 length is 16 residues. Unmatched junction bases numbered 11, after V lost 7 bases and J lost 4 bases. CDR3 DNA: TGTGCCAGCACCATATCTAGCGGGGGTGAGGCAGATACGCAGTATTTT. It encodes CASTISSGGEADTQYF.

The chain carries TRBV5-1 and TRBJ1-1; D ambiguous. Germline CDR1 reads SGHRS; CDR2 reads YFSETQ. The V gene lost 4 bases and the J gene lost 4 bases, with 17 bases spanning the gap. The CDR3 runs 15 residues. The CDR3 region has the DNA TGCGCCAGCAGCCCGGTCCCTTTCGCGATCACTGAAGCTTTCTTT. Its translation is CASSPVPFAITEAFF. Using reference TRBV5-1 and TRBJ1-1 for the parts outside the CDR3, the full variable domain is KAGVTQTPRYLIKTRGQQVTLSCSPISGHRSVSWYQQTPGQGLQFLFEYFSETQRNKGNFPGRFSGRQFSNSRSEMNVSTLELGDSALYLCASSPVPFAITEAFFGQGTRLTVV.

This clone was observed a handful of times. This rearrangement joins TRBV18 to TRBJ1-3; D not certain. The CDR3 sequence is 15 residues long. V was trimmed by 0 bases and J by 0 bases, leaving 6 bases between them. Germline values: CDR1 KGHSH, CDR2 LQKENI. CDR3 sequence reads: CASSPPLNSGNTIYF. The CDR3 nucleotides read TGTGCCAGCTCACCACCGCTAAACTCTGGAAACACCATATATTTT.

The chain recombines TRBV29-1 with TRBJ1-5, with 7 bases lining up with TRBD1. From germline, CDR1 is SQVTM and CDR2 ANQGSEA. The junction had 2 bases not matched to a gene; V was cut back by 5 bases and J by 1 base. The CDR3 has 13 amino acids. CDR3: CSVRGQSNQPQHF. In DNA form, the CDR3 reads TGCAGCGTTAGGGGACAGAGCAATCAGCCCCAGCATTTT.

The rearrangement links TRBV5-1 to TRBJ2-2, with a tentative D call TRBD2 (5 bases). Trimming left V 4 bases short and J 4 bases short, with 11 bases between. The CDR3 runs 14 residues. Germline CDR1 and CDR2: SGHRS and YFSETQ. Here the CDR3 DNA reads TGCGCCAGCAGCAGGGAGAGTGGCACCGGGGAGCTGTTTTTT. Residues: CASSRESGTGELFF.